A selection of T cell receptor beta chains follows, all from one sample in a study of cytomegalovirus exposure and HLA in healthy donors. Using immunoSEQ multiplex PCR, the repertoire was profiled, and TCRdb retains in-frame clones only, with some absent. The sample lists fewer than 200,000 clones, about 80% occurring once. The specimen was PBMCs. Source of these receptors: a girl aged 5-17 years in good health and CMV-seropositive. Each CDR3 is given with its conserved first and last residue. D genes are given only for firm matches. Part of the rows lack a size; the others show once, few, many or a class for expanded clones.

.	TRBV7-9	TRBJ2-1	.	CASSLVVANYNEQFF	TGTGCCAGCTCGCTGGTCGTGGCCAACTACAATGAGCAGTTCTTC
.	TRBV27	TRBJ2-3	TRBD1	CASRTTGSTDTQYF	TGTGCCAGCAGAACGACAGGGAGCACAGATACGCAGTATTTT
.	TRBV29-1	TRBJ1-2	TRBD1	CSVEGSQTGSIWGYTF	TGCAGCGTTGAAGGGTCGCAGACAGGGTCGATTTGGGGCTACACCTTC
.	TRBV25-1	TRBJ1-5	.	CASSEGGVNQPQHF	TGTGCCAGCAGTGAAGGGGGGGTTAATCAGCCCCAGCATTTT
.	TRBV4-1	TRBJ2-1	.	CASSQAQGPRYNEQFF	TGCGCCAGCAGCCAGGCCCAGGGTCCCCGCTACAATGAGCAGTTCTTC
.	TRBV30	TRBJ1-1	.	CAWSVSAGESEAFF	TGTGCCTGGAGTGTATCGGCAGGGGAGTCTGAAGCTTTCTTT
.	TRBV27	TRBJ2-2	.	CASSDREAGELFF	TGTGCCAGCAGCGACAGGGAGGCCGGGGAGCTGTTTTTT
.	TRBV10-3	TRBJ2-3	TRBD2	CAIRLAGDADTQYF	TGTGCCATCAGGCTAGCGGGAGACGCAGATACGCAGTATTTT
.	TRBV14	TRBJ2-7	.	CASSQWPGTFSYEQYF	TGTGCCAGCAGCCAATGGCCCGGGACTTTTTCCTACGAGCAGTACTTC
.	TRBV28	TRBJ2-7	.	CASRLNDEQYF	TGTGCCAGCAGACTAAACGACGAGCAGTACTTC
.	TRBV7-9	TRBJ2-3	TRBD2	CASTLRLAGGSDTQYF	TGTGCCAGCACCTTACGACTAGCGGGAGGATCAGATACGCAGTATTTT
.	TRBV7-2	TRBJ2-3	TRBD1	CASRARGTARRFTDTQYF	TGTGCCAGCAGGGCCCGAGGGACAGCCAGAAGATTCACAGATACGCAGTATTTT
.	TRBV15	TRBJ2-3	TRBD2	CATSRVLAGVATDTQYF	TGTGCCACCAGCAGAGTTCTGGCGGGAGTGGCCACAGATACGCAGTATTTT
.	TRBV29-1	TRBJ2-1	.	CSVEDWERHYNEQFF	TGCAGCGTTGAAGATTGGGAGAGACACTACAATGAGCAGTTCTTC
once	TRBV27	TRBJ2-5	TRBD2	CASRLAGGLETQYF	TGTGCCAGCAGACTAGCGGGAGGGTTAGAGACCCAGTACTTC
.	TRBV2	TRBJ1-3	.	CASSRSRPYSGNTIYF	TGTGCCAGCAGTAGGAGCCGGCCATACTCTGGAAACACCATATATTTT
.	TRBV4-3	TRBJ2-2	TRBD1	CASSQAGTANTGELFF	TGCGCCAGCAGCCAGGCCGGGACAGCGAACACCGGGGAGCTGTTTTTT
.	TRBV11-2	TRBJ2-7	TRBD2	CASSFIAGGGLYEQYF	TGTGCCAGCAGCTTTATAGCGGGGGGGGGTCTCTACGAGCAGTACTTC
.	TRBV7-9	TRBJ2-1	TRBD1	CASSVQGWLNEQFF	TGTGCCAGCAGCGTACAGGGGTGGTTGAATGAGCAGTTCTTC
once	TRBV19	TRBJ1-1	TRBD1	CASSITGDVNTEAFF	TGTGCCAGTAGTATAACAGGGGATGTGAACACTGAAGCTTTCTTT
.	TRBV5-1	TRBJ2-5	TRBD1	CTSRQGQETQYF	TGCACCAGCCGACAGGGCCAAGAGACCCAGTACTTC
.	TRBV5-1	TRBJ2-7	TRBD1	CASSRTGGGYEQYF	TGCGCCAGCAGTCGGACAGGGGGCGGGTACGAGCAGTACTTC
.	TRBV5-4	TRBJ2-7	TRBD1	CASSWDGGQGPYEQYF	TGTGCCAGCAGCTGGGACGGGGGACAGGGACCCTACGAGCAGTACTTC
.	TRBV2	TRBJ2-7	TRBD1	CASNAYPGQGAQEQYF	TGTGCCAGCAATGCATACCCGGGACAGGGGGCGCAAGAGCAGTACTTC
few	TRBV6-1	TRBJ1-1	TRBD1	CASRGTGSYTEAFF	TGTGCCAGCAGAGGGACAGGGAGCTACACTGAAGCTTTCTTT
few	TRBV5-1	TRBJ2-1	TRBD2	CASSTAGGYVEQFF	TGCGCCAGCAGTACGGCGGGAGGTTATGTTGAGCAGTTCTTC
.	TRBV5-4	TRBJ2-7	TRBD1	CASSSLGTGGPLGDEQYF	TGTGCCAGCAGCTCCCTCGGGACAGGGGGTCCACTGGGGGACGAGCAGTACTTC
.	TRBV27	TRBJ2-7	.	CASSRSGDGFGEQYF	TGTGCCAGCAGTCGTAGCGGAGATGGATTCGGGGAGCAGTACTTC
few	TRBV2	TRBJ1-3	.	CARGGTSGNTIYF	TGTGCCAGGGGGGGGACCTCTGGAAACACCATATATTTT
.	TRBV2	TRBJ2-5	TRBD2	CASSEEGLATLKTQYF	TGTGCCAGCAGTGAGGAGGGACTAGCGACTCTAAAGACCCAGTACTTC
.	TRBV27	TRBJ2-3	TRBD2	CASSLSGRGGLTDTQYF	TGTGCCAGCAGTTTGTCCGGACGCGGGGGGCTCACAGATACGCAGTATTTT
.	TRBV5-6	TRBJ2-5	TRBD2	CASSLRAAGEETQYF	TGTGCCAGCAGCTTGAGAGCAGCGGGAGAAGAGACCCAGTACTTC
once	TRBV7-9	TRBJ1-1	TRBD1	CASSLQGGTEAFF	TGTGCCAGCAGCCTGCAGGGGGGCACTGAAGCTTTCTTT
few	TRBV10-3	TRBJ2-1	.	CAIGSKHRDLYNEQFF	TGTGCCATCGGCTCAAAGCACAGGGACCTCTACAATGAGCAGTTCTTC
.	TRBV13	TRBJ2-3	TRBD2	CASSPGLAAGGGTDTQYF	TGTGCCAGCAGCCCGGGACTAGCGGCGGGGGGTGGCACAGATACGCAGTATTTT
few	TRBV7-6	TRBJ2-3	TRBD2	CASSSQGLAETDTQYF	TGTGCCAGCAGCTCTCAGGGACTAGCGGAGACAGATACGCAGTATTTT
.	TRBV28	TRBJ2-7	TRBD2	CASRPPLAGYEQYF	TGTGCCAGCAGGCCCCCGCTAGCGGGCTACGAGCAGTACTTC
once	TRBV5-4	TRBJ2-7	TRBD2	CASSLVAGGDEQYF	TGTGCCAGCAGCTTGGTGGCGGGAGGCGACGAGCAGTACTTC